This T cell receptor (beta chain) stems from a study of blood T cell repertoires in COVID-19. About the study: Sample material is recorded as cDNA or gDNA derived from T cells, B-cell-depleted T cells, or PBMCs.

Measured with immunoSEQ multiplex PCR; TCRdb has only the in-frame clones, and not every one. The sample contains some 360,000 clones, 85% to 90% of which appear only once. The participants were between roughly 18 and 90 years old and came from about two dozen US areas. No more than 2 weeks before study entry, exposed participants had met a case of COVID-19. As regards this clone: Given a much more abundant clone one base away, this may be a read error.

This CDR3 is built from 13 residues. V was cut by 0 bases and J by 3 bases, with 7 bases left in between. Germline CDR1 reads SGHTS; CDR2 reads YDEGEE. The clonotype comes from a woman aged 25 to 45 who had been exposed to COVID-19. Sequenced: PBMCs or T cells enriched from blood (not recorded which). The V and J genes are TRBV5-8 and TRBJ2-7; maybe TRBD1 (5 bases). CDR3 amino acids: CASSLVRVYEQYF. The CDR3 region has the DNA TGTGCCAGCAGCTTGGTCAGGGTCTACGAGCAGTACTTC.